A selection of T cell receptor beta chains follows, all from one sample in a study of blood T cell repertoires in COVID-19. Only in-frame clones appear in the TCRdb table, and some are missing; sequencing was by immunoSEQ multiplex PCR. The sample lists 290,000 or so clones, about 93% occurring once. The sample comprised PBMCs or T cells enriched from blood (not recorded which). The source is a woman in her twenties or thirties who had recovered from COVID-19. The CDR3 runs from the conserved cysteine through the conserved F or W. D genes are given only for firm matches. A clone size is listed for some rows: how often the clone was seen (once, few, many), or a class if it is expanded.

>TRBV4-3|.|.|TRBJ1-3
CASSQGPTGHSGNTIYF
TGCGCCAGCAGCCAAGGCCCAACAGGGCACTCTGGAAACACCATATATTTT
>TRBV9|.|TRBD2|TRBJ2-5
CASSVGLAGGLQETQYF
TGTGCCAGCAGCGTAGGACTAGCGGGAGGCTTACAAGAGACCCAGTACTTC
>TRBV27|.|TRBD1|TRBJ1-2
CASSSNRGGGYTF
TGTGCCAGCAGTTCCAACAGGGGAGGCGGCTACACCTTC
>TRBV14|.|TRBD1|TRBJ2-2
CASSQLSRGRDTGELFF
TGTGCCAGCAGCCAATTATCTAGGGGGCGAGACACCGGGGAGCTGTTTTTT
>TRBV15|.|TRBD2|TRBJ2-7
CATSRDLAGGEQYF
TGTGCCACCAGCAGAGATTTAGCGGGAGGCGAGCAGTACTTC
>TRBV5-1|.|TRBD2|TRBJ2-1
CASSLGLANNNEQFF
TGCGCCAGCAGCCTGGGACTAGCGAATAACAATGAGCAGTTCTTC
>TRBV28|once|TRBD1|TRBJ1-5
CASSSSGTGGGQPQHF
TGTGCCAGCAGTTCGTCCGGGACAGGGGGAGGTCAGCCCCAGCATTTT
>TRBV7-9|.|.|TRBJ1-3
CASSLTVGNTIYF
TGTGCCAGCAGCTTAACAGTTGGAAACACCATATATTTT
>TRBV9|.|.|TRBJ1-5
CASSVAPGQPQHF
TGTGCCAGCAGCGTAGCCCCGGGGCAGCCCCAGCATTTT
>TRBV19|.|.|TRBJ2-2
CASSIGPGELFF
TGTGCCAGTAGTATCGGTCCCGGGGAGCTGTTTTTT
>TRBV7-9|.|TRBD2|TRBJ2-1
CASSLGASGTYNEQFF
TGTGCCAGCAGCTTAGGGGCTAGCGGGACCTACAATGAGCAGTTCTTC
>TRBV14|once|TRBD2|TRBJ2-5
CASSPGSSGFQETQYF
TGTGCCAGCAGCCCCGGCTCTAGCGGGTTTCAAGAGACCCAGTACTTC
>TRBV2|.|TRBD2|TRBJ2-5
CASMREGAFKETQYF
TGTGCCAGCATGCGGGAGGGGGCCTTTAAAGAGACCCAGTACTTC
>TRBV7-8|.|.|TRBJ1-1
CASSLSGGRDTEAFF
TGTGCCAGCAGCTTGTCCGGGGGGAGGGATACTGAAGCTTTCTTT
>TRBV24-1|.|TRBD1|TRBJ2-2
CATSDAGTGNTGELFF
TGTGCCACCAGTGACGCGGGGACAGGGAACACCGGGGAGCTGTTTTTT
>TRBV5-4|.|.|TRBJ1-1
CASSLIATEAFF
TGTGCCAGCAGCTTGATAGCCACTGAAGCTTTCTTT
>TRBV10-3|.|TRBD1|TRBJ1-5
CAISKGGDQPQHF
TGTGCCATCAGTAAAGGGGGCGATCAGCCCCAGCATTTT
>TRBV15|.|TRBD2|TRBJ2-3
CATSRTSGSTDTQYF
TGTGCCACCAGCAGGACTAGCGGGAGCACAGATACGCAGTATTTT
>TRBV15|.|.|TRBJ2-5
CATSRDGAPGETQYF
TGTGCCACCAGCAGAGATGGGGCCCCCGGAGAGACCCAGTACTTC
>TRBV6-2/TRBV6-3|.|TRBD1|TRBJ2-5
CASSYGDREETQYF
TGTGCCAGCAGTTACGGGGACAGGGAAGAGACCCAGTACTTC
>TRBV18|.|TRBD1|TRBJ2-7
CASSRTGGNYEQYF
TGTGCCAGCTCCCGGACAGGGGGGAACTACGAGCAGTACTTC
>TRBV10-3|.|.|TRBJ1-1
CAISDRGENTEAFF
TGTGCCATCAGTGATCGGGGGGAAAACACTGAAGCTTTCTTT